This T cell receptor beta chain was found in a study of blood T cell repertoires in COVID-19. Using immunoSEQ multiplex PCR, the repertoire was profiled, and TCRdb retains in-frame clones only, with some absent. The data hold roughly 130,000 clones, with under 95% observed a single time. V lost 3 bases to trimming and J lost 4 bases; unmatched junction nucleotides: 5. CDR1 SEHNR and CDR2 FQNEAQ come from the germline V gene (reference sequence). This CDR3 region has 15 residues. The sample taken for sequencing was peripheral blood. This clonotype was obtained from a man between 50 and 59 years old with active COVID-19. The V call is TRBV7-9, the J call TRBJ2-7, with 11 bases matching TRBD1. The CDR3, as DNA: TGTGCCAGCAGCTTGGGGACAGGGGGAGGATACGAGCAGTACGTC. Its protein is CASSLGTGGGYEQYV.